This T cell receptor beta chain was documented in a study of shared clonotypes between healthy human individuals. Broader study findings: Some naive CD4 clonotypes, roughly 4.8%, turned up in common across a handful of donors.

V lost 6 bases and J 1 base, leaving 15 bases between the germline ends. CDR3 length: 15 residues. CDR1 LNHDA and CDR2 SQIVND come from the germline V gene (reference sequence). Naive CD8 cells lacked CD45RO and underwent positive selection for CCR7, leaving out terminally differentiated effector memory CD45RA+ cells. TCRdb's copy holds only in-frame clones and misses some; the assay was immunoSEQ multiplex PCR. The sample records about 680,000 clones, approximately 90% being singletons. A note on this clone: Its antigen is unknown.

The sequence derives from a man aged 25-45 years in good health. Sequences were obtained from naive CD8+ T cells sorted from blood. The chain combines TRBV19 with TRBJ1-1, with D tentatively TRBD1 (5 bases). The DNA of the CDR3 is TGTGCCAGTAGCCTAGAGGGAGGGGCGAACACTGAAGCTTTCTTT. Translated: CASSLEGGANTEAFF. Based on the CDR3 plus reference TRBV19 and TRBJ1-1, the full variable domain is DGGITQSPKYLFRKEGQNVTLSCEQNLNHDAMYWYRQDPGQGLRLIYYSQIVNDFQKGDIAEGYSVSREKKESFPLTVTSAQKNPTAFYLCASSLEGGANTEAFFGQGTRLTVV.